This T cell receptor beta chain stems from a study of cytotoxic CD8 clonotypes in ibrutinib-treated CLL. Overall study: Partial responders about 24, complete 2; about twelve progressed and some 14 stayed in remission by median around 68 months. General observations from the study: Having risen at ibrutinib response, clonality had fallen back toward baseline by progression. Samples from sustained-remission and progressing patients were taken at different times.

In the case of this clone: Antigen: not known.

Sequencing was performed with immunoSEQ multiplex PCR; in TCRdb, only in-frame clones are kept and a portion is missing. The table has 20,000 to 30,000 clones, approximately 71% seen once. The CDR3 is 14 amino acids. CDR1 KGHSH and CDR2 LQKENI come from the germline V gene. Trimming pared 2 bases from V and 7 bases from J, leaving 12 bases between. The sequencing here drew on PBMCs, taken after 12 months of ibrutinib treatment. The TCR was taken from a human donor with chronic lymphocytic leukemia. The chain joins TRBV18 to TRBJ1-5; D might be TRBD1 (5 bases). CDR3 DNA sequence: TGTGCCAGCTCACCAGGGGGGGATGGCCAGCCCCAGCATTTT. It specifies CASSPGGDGQPQHF.